Below, 4 T cell receptor beta chains from the same sample are listed, as sequenced in a study of OX40 agonist ivuxolimab in advanced cancers. Repertoires were generated with immunoSEQ multiplex PCR, while TCRdb's copy carries only in-frame clones and drops some. The table shows some 64,000 clones, with nearly 90% occurring only once. This sample comprised CD4+ or CD8+ T cells sorted from blood, obtained in a trial of the OX40 agonist ivuxolimab. The receptors here all came from an adult with an advanced solid tumor such as melanoma, head and neck, liver or kidney cancer.

This chain joins TRBV5-4 and TRBJ2-6; 12 positions match TRBD1. The CDR3 consists of 19 residues. Trimming cost V 4 bases and J 3 bases; bases outside gene matches: 11. Germline V gene sequence: CDR1 SGHNT, CDR2 YYREEE (reference sequence). DNA of the CDR3: TGTGCCAGCAGCGACCAGGGACAGGGGGCGATACGTGGGGCCAACGTCCTGACTTTC. Translation: CASSDQGQGAIRGANVLTF.

The rearrangement joins TRBV7-8 to TRBJ1-2; the D gene is possibly TRBD1 (6 bases). Germline loops: CDR1 SGHVS, CDR2 FQNEAQ. This CDR3 has 15 residues. The V gene lost 6 bases and the J gene lost 4 bases, with 18 bases spanning the gap. In nucleotides, the CDR3 is TGTGCCAGCAGTTCGAACAGGGTGTGGGCCTATGGCTACACCTTC. Amino acid sequence: CASSSNRVWAYGYTF.

The V and J genes are TRBV9 and TRBJ2-2; possible D gene TRBD2, 5 bases. With 3 bases removed from V and 8 bases from J, the gap between germline ends came to 14 bases. In germline, CDR1 is SGDLS, CDR2 YYNGEE. The CDR3 is 14 amino acids. DNA for the CDR3: TGTGCCAGCAGCGCCCGAGGGAATCCGGGGGAGCTGTTTTTT. Protein product: CASSARGNPGELFF.

The chain has TRBV9 and TRBJ2-7; D is unclear. CDR3 length: 15 amino acids. Trimming removed 0 bases at V and 6 bases at J, with 16 bases between. CDR1 and CDR2 (germline): SGDLS, YYNGEE. The CDR3 coding sequence is TGTGCCAGCAGCGTAGGGCAGGAACCCGGCATCGAGCAGTACTTC. It encodes CASSVGQEPGIEQYF.